What follows are 29 T cell receptor beta chains derived from one specimen sequenced in a study of CD8+CD57+ T cells in acquired aplastic anemia. Template material for TCR beta VDJ and CDR3 profiling consisted of genomic DNA. TCRdb itself ran the reads through MiXCR, one entry per CDR3 protein. The sample lists 450,000 to 550,000 distinct CDR3 sequences; around a third were seen once. Patients picked for sequencing had shown CD8+CD57+ cell expansion detected by flow cytometry. Source material: sorted CD4+, CD8+, or CD8+CD57+ T cells (not recorded which) from PBMCs. These receptors were obtained from a human donor with aplastic anemia.

The rearrangement uses TRBV29-1 and TRBJ1-2; D call uncertain. Per the germline V gene, CDR1 is SQVTM and CDR2 is ANQGSEA. V was trimmed by 4 bases and J by 6 bases, leaving 9 bases between them. CDR3 length equals 11 residues. The CDR3 DNA reads as TGCAGCGTTGTCGGGGTGGATGGCTACACCTTC. It is translated as CSVVGVDGYTF.

This clonotype occurred a few times. Germline is not matched at one junction end, which may reflect a read error. The CDR3 here is CASSRGQGRHGHTF. The DNA of the CDR3 is TGTGCCAGCAGTAGGGGACAGGGACGACATGGCCACACCTTC. The V gene is TRBV5-8, the J gene TRBJ1-2, with 9 positions matching TRBD1. CDR1 SGHTS and CDR2 YDEGEE come from the germline V gene. The CDR3 loop spans 14 amino acids. The variable domain in full, with the rest retrieved from reference TRBV5-8 and TRBJ1-2, is EAGVTQSPTHLIKTRGQQATLRCSPISGHTSVYWYQQALGLGLQFLLWYDEGEERNRGNFPPRFSGRQFPNYSSELNVNALELEDSALYLCASSRGQGRHGHTFGSGTRLTVV.

In the case of this clonotype: This sequence may be a read error, since a much larger clone differs from it by one base. V gene TRBV7-2 combines with J gene TRBJ1-1, with D possibly being TRBD1 (6 bases). Germline V lookup: CDR1 SGHTA, CDR2 FQGNSA. This CDR3 comprises 13 residues. This CDR3 is CASNLPGGREAFF. CDR3 sequence (DNA): TGTGCCAGCAACTTACCCGGGGGCAGGGAAGCTTTCTTT. Supplemented by reference TRBV7-2 and TRBJ1-1, the full variable domain reads GAGVSQSPSNKVTEKGKDVELRCDPISGHTALYWYRQSLGQGLEFLIYFQGNSAPDKSGLPSDRFSAERTGGSVSTLTIQRTQQEDSAVYLCASNLPGGREAFFGQGTRLTVV.

With respect to this clonotype: Since a much larger clone is just one base distant, this may be a read error. The CDR3 is CASSLQGPSYTEQFF. The CDR3 DNA follows: TGTGCCAGCAGCTTACAGGGGCCCTCCTACACTGAGCAGTTCTTC. The rearrangement uses TRBV11-2 and TRBJ2-1; maybe TRBD1 (6 bases). The CDR3 is made up of 15 amino acids. Germline lookup yields CDR1 SGHAT and CDR2 FQNNGV.

This clonotype was counted a few times. A much larger clone differs from this one at a single base, so this may be a read error. This rearrangement joins TRBV10-3 to TRBJ1-1; D might be TRBD1 (6 bases). Per the germline V gene, CDR1 is ENHRY and CDR2 is SYGVKD. The V and J ends lost 7 bases and 1 base respectively, with 10 bases between them. CDR3 length: 13 amino acids. CDR3 coding DNA: TGTGCCATCACTCAGGGGTCGAACACTGAAGCTTTCTTT. Translated: CAITQGSNTEAFF.

This clonotype was seen more than once but under ten times. The J gene is TRBJ2-7, the V gene TRBV5-1, with TRBD2 matching over 11 bases. With V trimmed by 3 bases and J by 3 bases, 2 bases remained unmatched. Germline V gives CDR1 SGHRS, CDR2 YFSETQ. This CDR3 is built from 14 residues. The CDR3 bases are TGCGCCAGCAGCTGGGGGACTAGCGGCTACGAGCAGTACTTC. It encodes CASSWGTSGYEQYF.

This clonotype was seen repeatedly, ten times or more. CDR3 residues: CASSIGAGTYYGYTF. CDR3 nucleotides: TGTGCCAGTAGTATAGGAGCCGGGACTTACTATGGCTACACCTTC. The chain employs TRBV19 and TRBJ1-2; D possibly corresponds to TRBD1 (5 bases). CDR1 is LNHDA, CDR2 SQIVND, per germline (reference sequence). The germline V and J ends were trimmed by 1 base and 3 bases, with 12 bases remaining between them. The CDR3 sequence is 15 residues long.

V gene TRBV5-4 combines with J gene TRBJ2-7; 7 positions agree with TRBD1. CDR1 is SGHNT, CDR2 YYREEE, per germline (reference sequence). The V gene end was trimmed by 4 bases and the J gene end by 2 bases; junction bases not matched to a gene: 9. This CDR3 has 15 residues. Here the CDR3 DNA reads TGTGCCAGCAGCCGGGGACAGACTAATGCCTACGAGCAGTACTTC. Residues: CASSRGQTNAYEQYF.

Details on this clonotype: Just one base apart from a much larger clone, this may be a read error. This chain links TRBV5-1 with TRBJ1-6; D might be TRBD1 (5 bases). The CDR3 loop spans 15 amino acids. Germline V gene lookup returns CDR1 SGHRS and CDR2 YFSETQ. The CDR3 here is CASSTTGIGNSPLRF. The CDR3 nucleotides read TGCGCCAGCAGCACAACAGGAATAGGGAATTCACCCCTCCGCTTT.

The V call is TRBV20-1, the J call TRBJ2-5; D gene unclear. The germline V gene has CDR1 DFQATT and CDR2 SNEGSKA (reference sequence). The CDR3 extends over 15 amino acids. The V end was cut by 0 bases, the J end by 4 bases, with 15 bases between. Here the CDR3 DNA reads TGCAGTGCTAGAGAAGGCGGACCTCTAGGAGAGACCCAGTACTTC. This codes for CSAREGGPLGETQYF.

The V call is TRBV7-9, the J call TRBJ1-2, with 7 positions matching TRBD1. Trimming at V came to 1 base and at J to 8 bases, leaving 4 bases not matched to a gene. This CDR3 contains 13 residues. Germline V gives CDR1 SEHNR, CDR2 FQNEAQ (reference sequence). The CDR3: CASSLGRQGGYTF. The DNA of the CDR3 is TGTGCCAGCAGCTTAGGCCGACAGGGCGGCTACACCTTC.

The V and J genes are TRBV19 and TRBJ1-1, with D perhaps matching TRBD1 (6 bases). Germline CDR1 LNHDA, CDR2 SQIVND (reference sequence). The CDR3 is 12 amino acids. Trimming took 11 bases from V and 3 from J, leaving 13 bases between them. In DNA, the CDR3 is TGTGCCGGAACAGGGTTCGACACTGAAGCTTTCTTT. It yields the protein CAGTGFDTEAFF.

The CDR3: CASAKRSGQETQYF. The CDR3 DNA follows: TGTGCCAGCGCTAAAAGAAGCGGCCAAGAGACCCAGTACTTC. The V call is TRBV27, the J call TRBJ2-5, with D perhaps matching TRBD2 (5 bases). The ends were cut back, 8 bases at V and 1 base at J, with 14 bases in the middle. Germline V gene data show CDR1 as MNHEY and CDR2 as SMNVEV (reference sequence). This CDR3 is built from 14 residues.

This clonotype came up many times. The J gene is TRBJ1-2, the V gene TRBV9; 8 nucleotides agree with TRBD1. This CDR3 spans 14 amino acids. V was pared by 0 bases and J by 4 bases, with 2 bases of the junction left unmatched. Germline lookup yields CDR1 SGDLS and CDR2 YYNGEE. Here the CDR3 DNA reads TGTGCCAGCAGCGTAGCTACAGGGGGCTATGGCTACACCTTC. Residues: CASSVATGGYGYTF.

This clonotype was observed once. The chain couples TRBV19 to TRBJ1-6; D gene uncertain. Germline CDR1 reads LNHDA; CDR2 reads SQIVND (reference sequence). The length of the CDR3 is 16 residues. Trimming took 6 bases from V and 3 from J, leaving 15 bases between them. Written as DNA, the CDR3 is TGTGCCAGTAGGGCTGGAACGGGAATCTATAATTCACCCCTCCACTTT. Protein: CASRAGTGIYNSPLHF.

This clonotype was counted at least ten times. The chain is built from TRBV29-1 and TRBJ2-7; D might be TRBD1 (5 bases). Per germline, CDR1 SQVTM and CDR2 ANQGSEA. The CDR3 spans 13 residues. Trimming took 4 bases from V and 2 from J, leaving 12 bases between them. For the CDR3, the DNA is TGCAGCGTTGCGGCAGGGAACGCCTACGAGCAGTACTTC. Protein sequence: CSVAAGNAYEQYF.

A remark on this clonotype: A clone one base away is much larger, so this may be a read error. The rearrangement links TRBV20-1 to TRBJ1-2; 8 nucleotides match TRBD1. The CDR3 consists of 13 residues. CDR1 is DFQATT, CDR2 SNEGSKA, per germline (reference sequence). V lost 5 bases to trimming and J lost 5 bases; unmatched junction nucleotides: 7. The CDR3 spells CSALIQGVYGYTF. The CDR3 DNA is TGCAGTGCTCTAATACAGGGGGTTTATGGCTACACCTTC.

This clonotype was counted between two and nine times. This rearrangement joins TRBV10-2 to TRBJ2-7; TRBD1 aligns across 10 bases. The CDR3 has 12 amino acids. The trim removed 9 bases at V and 6 bases at J, leaving 5 bases unmatched. Germline V gives CDR1 WSHSY, CDR2 SAAADI. CDR3 sequence (DNA): TGCGCCAGTTCCGGGACAGGGGTCGAGCAGTACTTC. Protein: CASSGTGVEQYF.

This clonotype has just a few counts. The V call is TRBV12-3 or TRBV12-4, the J call TRBJ1-6; 7 bases map to TRBD1. The length of the CDR3 is 15 residues. The trim removed 7 bases at V and 10 bases at J, leaving 13 bases unmatched. This chain's CDR3 is CASIKTGSYLSPLHF. The DNA for the CDR3 is TGTGCCAGCATAAAGACAGGGAGTTATCTGTCACCCCTCCACTTT.

The chain combines TRBV25-1 with TRBJ2-7; TRBD2 agrees at 14 bases. The CDR3 contains 16 residues. From germline, CDR1 is MGHDK and CDR2 SYGVNS. V lost 1 base, J lost 6 bases, and 5 bases stayed unmatched. The CDR3 DNA reads TGTGCCAGCAGTGAATTGGGGACTAGCGGGAGTAGCGAGCAGTACTTC. Residues: CASSELGTSGSSEQYF.

There are many counts of this clonotype. The J gene is TRBJ2-5, the V gene TRBV10-3, with 9 nucleotides matching TRBD1. Germline-derived CDR1 and CDR2 are ENHRY and SYGVKD. J was trimmed by 2 bases and V by 8 bases; bases with no gene match: 3. This CDR3 contains 13 residues. The CDR3 loop reads CAIGTGQQETQYF. The CDR3 region has the DNA TGTGCCATCGGGACAGGGCAACAAGAGACCCAGTACTTC.

The V gene is TRBV2, the J gene TRBJ1-1; 7 bases are shared with TRBD1. CDR1 SNHLY and CDR2 FYNNEI come from the germline V gene. The CDR3 spans 13 residues. The junction had 8 bases not matched to a gene; V was cut back by 5 bases and J by 8 bases. The CDR3 coding sequence is TGTGCCAGCAGTTCGGAGATGACAGGGGAAGCTTTCTTT. This codes for CASSSEMTGEAFF. The full variable domain, its missing parts supplied by reference TRBV2 and TRBJ1-1, is EPEVTQTPSHQVTQMGQEVILRCVPISNHLYFYWYRQILGQKVEFLVSFYNNEISEKSEIFDDQFSVERPDGSNFTLKIRSTKLEDSAMYFCASSSEMTGEAFFGQGTRLTVV.

The rearrangement joins TRBV4-3 to TRBJ1-1; D possibly corresponds to TRBD1 (5 bases). CDR3 length: 14 amino acids. V shed 0 bases and J shed 8 bases, with 13 bases lying between them. Per germline, CDR1 LGHNA and CDR2 YSLEER. The CDR3 reads CASSQDHTGGEAFF. Written as DNA, the CDR3 is TGCGCCAGCAGCCAAGATCACACAGGCGGCGAAGCTTTCTTT.

V is TRBV4-3 and J is TRBJ1-1; 7 bases are a match to TRBD1. Trimming at V came to 0 bases and at J to 5 bases, leaving 3 bases not matched to a gene. The CDR3 consists of 14 residues. From germline, CDR1 is LGHNA and CDR2 YSLEER. This chain's CDR3 is CASSQDAGGTEAFF. The CDR3 nucleotides are TGCGCCAGCAGCCAAGACGCAGGGGGGACTGAAGCTTTCTTT.

This clonotype was seen many times. The rearrangement links TRBV7-2 to TRBJ1-3; D is unclear. This CDR3 has 13 residues. From germline, CDR1 is SGHTA and CDR2 FQGNSA. Trimming took 5 bases from V and 10 from J, leaving 15 bases between them. CDR3 coding DNA: TGTGCCAGCAGCCGCGGACCGGATGGGACCATATATTTT. This translates into CASSRGPDGTIYF.

V usage is TRBV20-1 and J usage is TRBJ2-1, with D hard to call. The ends were cut back, 2 bases at V and 10 bases at J, with 18 bases in the middle. This CDR3 has 14 residues. The germline gives CDR1 DFQATT, CDR2 SNEGSKA (reference sequence). CDR3 loop: CSARSEVVPQEQFF. The CDR3 DNA reads TGCAGTGCTAGATCCGAAGTTGTCCCCCAGGAGCAGTTCTTC.

This chain links TRBV12-3 or TRBV12-4 with TRBJ2-6; D call uncertain. The CDR3 is 15 amino acids. The V gene lost 5 bases and the J gene lost 1 base, with 9 bases spanning the gap. CDR3 nucleotides: TGTGCCAGCAGTCAGATAAAATCTGGGGCCAACGTCCTGACTTTC. Translated, it gives CASSQIKSGANVLTF.

This clonotype was counted ten times or more. This chain uses TRBV20-1 with TRBJ1-6; 8 bases agree with TRBD1. This CDR3 comprises 13 residues. Germline V CDR1 and CDR2: DFQATT, SNEGSKA (reference sequence). Trimming took 7 bases from V and 6 from J; bases not matched to a gene: 5. CDR3 protein: CSGNRGGNSPLHF. The CDR3 nucleotides are TGCAGTGGAAACAGGGGGGGTAATTCACCCCTCCACTTT.

The sample holds many counts of this clonotype. One end of the junction does not line up with germline, which may come from a read error. The chain links TRBV7-7 to TRBJ2-3; 10 nucleotides line up with TRBD2. The CDR3 has 16 residues. Germline CDR1 SSHAT, CDR2 FNYEAQ (reference sequence). This CDR3 is CASSSSLAGGTDTQYF. The CDR3 nucleotides are TGTGCTAGCAGCTCCTCCTTAGCGGGAGGAACAGATACGCAGTATTTT. The full variable domain, with the rest looked up from reference TRBV7-7 and TRBJ2-3, is GAGVSQSPRYKVTKRGQDVTLRCDPISSHATLYWYQQALGQGPEFLTYFNYEAQPDKSGLPSDRFSAERPEGSISTLTIQRTEQRDSAMYRCASSSSLAGGTDTQYFGPGTRLTVL.